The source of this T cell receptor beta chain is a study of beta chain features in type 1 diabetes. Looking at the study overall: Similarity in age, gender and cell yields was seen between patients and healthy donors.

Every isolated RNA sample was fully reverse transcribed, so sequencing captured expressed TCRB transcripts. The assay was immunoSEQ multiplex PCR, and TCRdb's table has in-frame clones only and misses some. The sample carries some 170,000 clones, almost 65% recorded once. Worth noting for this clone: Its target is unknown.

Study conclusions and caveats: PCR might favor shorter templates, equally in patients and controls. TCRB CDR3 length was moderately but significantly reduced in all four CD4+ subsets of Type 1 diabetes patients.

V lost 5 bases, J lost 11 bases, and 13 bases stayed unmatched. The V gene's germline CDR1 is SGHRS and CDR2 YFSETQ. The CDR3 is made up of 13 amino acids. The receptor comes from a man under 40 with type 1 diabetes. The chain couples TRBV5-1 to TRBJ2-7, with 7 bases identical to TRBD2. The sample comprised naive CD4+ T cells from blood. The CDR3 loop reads CASRPSGEAKKYF. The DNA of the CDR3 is TGCGCCAGCAGGCCCAGCGGGGAGGCAAAAAAGTACTTC. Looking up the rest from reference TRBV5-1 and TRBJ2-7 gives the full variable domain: KAGVTQTPRYLIKTRGQQVTLSCSPISGHRSVSWYQQTPGQGLQFLFEYFSETQRNKGNFPGRFSGRQFSNSRSEMNVSTLELGDSALYLCASRPSGEAKKYFGPGTRLTVT.